These T cell receptor beta chains were read from a single sample in a study of graft-versus-host responses after intestinal transplantation. The data were produced by immunoSEQ multiplex PCR, yet TCRdb's version contains in-frame clones alone and is incomplete. Of roughly 20,000 clones in the sample, 40% to 45% were seen once. The sample consisted of alloreactive CD8+ T cells from a mixed lymphocyte reaction culture, taken before intestinal transplant. The origin of the receptors is a human patient who received an intestinal transplant. The CDR3 runs from the conserved cysteine through the conserved F or W. The D gene is left open where the match is weak. Rows give clone size only sometimes, using once, few, many, or a class for an expanded clone.

J: TRBJ2-1
D: NA
size: NA
V: TRBV5-6
CDR3: CASSISGGASEQFF
DNA: TGTGCCAGCAGCATTAGTGGGGGGGCAAGCGAGCAGTTCTTC

J: TRBJ2-1
D: TRBD2
size: few
V: TRBV4-1
CDR3: CASSQGEGYFNEQFF
DNA: TGCGCCAGCAGCCAGGGGGAGGGGTACTTCAATGAGCAGTTCTTC

J: TRBJ2-2
D: NA
size: few
V: TRBV5-1
CDR3: CASSLGRGAPSGTGELFF
DNA: TGCGCCAGCAGCTTGGGGCGGGGAGCCCCCTCGGGTACCGGGGAGCTGTTTTTT

J: TRBJ1-2
D: NA
size: few
V: TRBV5-1
CDR3: CASSLSTVPYGYTF
DNA: TGCGCCAGCAGCTTGAGTACAGTCCCCTATGGCTACACCTTC

J: TRBJ2-7
D: NA
size: NA
V: TRBV11-2
CDR3: CASSVLTEYEQYF
DNA: TGTGCCAGCAGCGTCCTGACCGAGTACGAGCAGTACTTC

J: TRBJ2-7
D: NA
size: NA
V: TRBV4-1
CDR3: CASSQDVREQYF
DNA: TGCGCCAGCAGCCAAGATGTACGCGAGCAGTACTTC

J: TRBJ1-1
D: NA
size: NA
V: TRBV6-5
CDR3: CASSYLGVGTEAFF
DNA: TGTGCCAGCAGTTATCTTGGGGTGGGGACTGAAGCTTTCTTT

J: TRBJ2-2
D: TRBD2
size: NA
V: TRBV30
CDR3: CAGGGRGGTGELFF
DNA: TGTGCCGGGGGCGGGAGGGGTGGCACCGGGGAGCTGTTTTTT

J: TRBJ1-1
D: NA
size: few
V: TRBV14
CDR3: CASSQLSPPKEAFF
DNA: TGTGCCAGCAGCCAATTATCCCCTCCTAAGGAAGCTTTCTTT

J: TRBJ2-7
D: NA
size: NA
V: TRBV4-1
CDR3: CASSYGRNSYEQYF
DNA: TGCGCCAGCAGTTACGGGAGAAACTCCTACGAGCAGTACTTC

J: TRBJ2-7
D: NA
size: NA
V: TRBV6-5
CDR3: CASRSGTFHYEQYF
DNA: TGTGCCAGCAGGTCCGGGACTTTTCACTACGAGCAGTACTTC

J: TRBJ2-7
D: TRBD1
size: NA
V: TRBV2
CDR3: CASSEAVGRGYEQYF
DNA: TGTGCCAGCAGTGAAGCAGTGGGCAGGGGGTACGAGCAGTACTTC

J: TRBJ1-4
D: NA
size: few
V: TRBV7-6
CDR3: CASSLGGLEKLFF
DNA: TGTGCCAGCAGCTTGGGGGGACTTGAAAAACTGTTTTTT

J: TRBJ2-1
D: TRBD2
size: NA
V: TRBV30
CDR3: CAWSVTLAGAEQFF
DNA: TGTGCCTGGAGTGTAACCCTTGCGGGAGCTGAGCAGTTCTTC

J: TRBJ2-2
D: NA
size: NA
V: TRBV7-3
CDR3: CASSAGTTGTGELFF
DNA: TGTGCCAGCAGCGCGGGAACGACAGGAACCGGGGAGCTGTTTTTT

J: TRBJ2-1
D: NA
size: NA
V: TRBV6-5
CDR3: CASRGYNEQFF
DNA: TGTGCCAGCAGAGGCTACAATGAGCAGTTCTTC

J: TRBJ1-5
D: NA
size: NA
V: TRBV6-5
CDR3: CASSYSGGSQPQHF
DNA: TGTGCCAGCAGTTACTCGGGGGGGTCTCAGCCCCAGCATTTT

J: TRBJ2-1
D: TRBD2
size: NA
V: TRBV15
CDR3: CATSISILGGSYNEQFF
DNA: TGTGCCACCAGCATCAGTATTTTGGGGGGGTCCTACAATGAGCAGTTCTTC

J: TRBJ1-2
D: NA
size: NA
V: TRBV7-9
CDR3: CASSQQPGTSNYGYTF
DNA: TGTGCCAGCAGCCAGCAGCCGGGGACCTCTAACTATGGCTACACCTTC

J: TRBJ2-2
D: NA
size: NA
V: TRBV6-1
CDR3: CASSTNTGELFF
DNA: TGTGCCAGCAGTACGAACACCGGGGAGCTGTTTTTT

J: TRBJ2-4
D: NA
size: NA
V: TRBV6-5
CDR3: CASSVGAKNIQYF
DNA: TGTGCCAGCAGTGTCGGAGCCAAAAACATTCAGTACTTC

J: TRBJ2-2
D: NA
size: few
V: TRBV2
CDR3: CASSEWPQGTGELFF
DNA: TGTGCCAGCAGTGAATGGCCCCAAGGCACCGGGGAGCTGTTTTTT

J: TRBJ2-7
D: NA
size: NA
V: TRBV28
CDR3: CASSPDTAYEQYF
DNA: TGTGCCAGCAGTCCAGACACCGCCTACGAGCAGTACTTC

J: TRBJ2-4
D: NA
size: few
V: TRBV2
CDR3: CASSDLPLGRRNIQYF
DNA: TGTGCCAGCAGTGATCTGCCGCTGGGGCGGAGGAACATTCAGTACTTC

J: TRBJ1-4
D: NA
size: few
V: TRBV5-1
CDR3: CASSLGGGEKLFF
DNA: TGCGCCAGCAGCTTGGGTGGAGGGGAAAAACTGTTTTTT

J: TRBJ1-3
D: NA
size: medium-sized
V: TRBV2
CDR3: CASSEWAPGNTIYF
DNA: TGTGCCAGCAGTGAATGGGCGCCTGGAAACACCATATATTTT

J: TRBJ2-1
D: TRBD2
size: NA
V: TRBV27
CDR3: CASSLLGGAYNEQFF
DNA: TGTGCCAGCAGTTTATTGGGGGGGGCCTACAATGAGCAGTTCTTC

J: TRBJ2-7
D: TRBD2
size: NA
V: TRBV23-1
CDR3: CASSQSWGGYEQYF
DNA: TGCGCCAGCAGTCAATCGTGGGGGGGGTACGAGCAGTACTTC

J: TRBJ2-7
D: NA
size: few
V: TRBV28
CDR3: CATSLGAVSTYEQYF
DNA: TGTGCCACCTCCCTGGGGGCAGTTTCGACCTACGAGCAGTACTTC

J: TRBJ2-7
D: NA
size: few
V: TRBV7-6
CDR3: CASSLGSQFYEQYF
DNA: TGTGCCAGCAGCTTAGGGTCGCAGTTCTACGAGCAGTACTTC

J: TRBJ2-5
D: NA
size: NA
V: TRBV27
CDR3: CASSLEAGREETQYF
DNA: TGTGCCAGCAGTTTAGAGGCAGGGCGAGAGGAGACCCAGTACTTC

J: TRBJ2-6
D: NA
size: NA
V: TRBV27
CDR3: CASSPSIGPGANVLTF
DNA: TGTGCCAGCAGTCCCTCAATCGGCCCTGGGGCCAACGTCCTGACTTTC

J: TRBJ1-3
D: NA
size: few
V: TRBV5-8
CDR3: CASSFRGSPGNTIYF
DNA: TGTGCCAGCAGCTTCCGGGGTAGCCCTGGAAACACCATATATTTT

J: TRBJ1-5
D: NA
size: few
V: TRBV19
CDR3: CASSIHLAQWQPQHF
DNA: TGTGCCAGTAGTATCCACTTGGCTCAATGGCAGCCCCAGCATTTT

J: TRBJ1-5
D: TRBD1
size: few
V: TRBV19
CDR3: CASKIDREYQPQHF
DNA: TGTGCCAGTAAGATCGACAGGGAATATCAGCCCCAGCATTTT

J: TRBJ2-5
D: NA
size: NA
V: TRBV6-1
CDR3: CASSEAQPSGETQYF
DNA: TGTGCCAGCAGTGAAGCTCAGCCCTCCGGTGAGACCCAGTACTTC

J: TRBJ2-1
D: NA
size: NA
V: TRBV10-1
CDR3: CASSAIAVSYNEQFF
DNA: TGCGCCAGCAGTGCCATAGCGGTCTCCTACAATGAGCAGTTCTTC

J: TRBJ2-1
D: NA
size: few
V: TRBV7-9
CDR3: CASSLVPYNNEQFF
DNA: TGTGCCAGCAGCTTAGTACCCTACAACAATGAGCAGTTCTTC

J: TRBJ1-1
D: NA
size: NA
V: TRBV28
CDR3: CASSTDGRYREAFF
DNA: TGTGCCAGCAGTACGGACGGACGATATCGTGAAGCTTTCTTT

J: TRBJ2-2
D: TRBD2
size: few
V: TRBV6-5
CDR3: CASSSLAGGAGELFF
DNA: TGTGCCAGCAGTTCTCTAGCGGGAGGGGCCGGGGAGCTGTTTTTT

J: TRBJ2-2
D: TRBD2
size: NA
V: TRBV11-2
CDR3: CASSLGLAGGPGAGELFF
DNA: TGTGCCAGCAGCTTGGGACTAGCGGGAGGGCCCGGGGCCGGGGAGCTGTTTTTT

J: TRBJ1-4
D: NA
size: NA
V: TRBV4-1
CDR3: CASSQQTESNEKLFF
DNA: TGCGCCAGCAGCCAACAAACAGAGTCTAATGAAAAACTGTTTTTT

J: TRBJ2-7
D: TRBD2
size: NA
V: TRBV19
CDR3: CASSTSGRALVQYF
DNA: TGTGCCAGTAGTACTAGCGGGAGGGCCCTCGTACAGTACTTC

J: TRBJ2-5
D: NA
size: NA
V: TRBV5-1
CDR3: CASSLVTAVQETQYF
DNA: TGCGCCAGCAGCTTGGTTACGGCGGTACAAGAGACCCAGTACTTC

J: TRBJ1-5
D: NA
size: NA
V: TRBV18
CDR3: CASSPEPGYQPQHF
DNA: TGTGCCAGCTCGCCGGAGCCCGGCTATCAGCCCCAGCATTTT

J: TRBJ2-7
D: NA
size: NA
V: TRBV7-7
CDR3: CASSLAQGFYEQYF
DNA: TGTGCTAGCAGCTTAGCTCAGGGTTTCTACGAGCAGTACTTC

J: TRBJ1-5
D: NA
size: medium-sized
V: TRBV28
CDR3: CASSSPAGRNQPQHF
DNA: TGTGCCAGCAGCTCCCCGGCAGGGAGGAATCAGCCCCAGCATTTT